This record covers a single T cell receptor (beta chain). The antigen remains undetermined. This entry is derived from a study of cytomegalovirus exposure and HLA in healthy donors. Study-level results: A missense variant in DCLRE1C was later tied to TCR beta V- and J-gene trimming. Across donors, presence/absence analyses took sequencing depth to be roughly uniform.

The CDR3 loop spans 19 amino acids. CDR1 and CDR2 (germline): SGHVS, FNYEAQ. V lost 5 bases and J lost 0; bases outside the gene matches: 18. The PCR employed 60 Vbeta primers together with 13 Jbeta primers. Assay used: immunoSEQ multiplex PCR; TCRdb lists only in-frame clones, some missing. In the table there are approximately 130,000 clones, roughly 77% of which are singletons. Sequencing was carried out using PBMCs. This sequence joins TRBV7-6 and TRBJ2-7; the match to TRBD2 covers 8 bases. The clonotype was recovered from a man in his forties or fifties in good health and CMV-seronegative. As DNA, the CDR3 is TGTGCCAGCAGCCTAGAGCCTCCCCCGAGCGGGAGAAGCTCCTACGAGCAGTACTTC. It encodes CASSLEPPPSGRSSYEQYF.